These T cell receptor beta chains were read from a single sample in a study of blood T cells in healthy people across ages. TCRdb itself ran the 5' RACE reads through MiXCR, one entry per CDR3 protein. The sample consists of just under 900,000 distinct CDR3 sequences, more than 25% of them appearing once. Specimen: blood. These receptors were collected from a woman older than 75 in good health. Each CDR3 is given with its conserved first and last residue. The order of the fields is D gene, clone size, V gene, J gene, CDR3 length, CDR3 DNA, CDR3 protein. The D gene is left open where the match is weak. Only part of the rows carry a size: once, few, many, or a class if the clone is expanded.

>NA|NA|TRBV14|TRBJ2-3|13
TGTGCCAGCAGCCTCCGGGACCAGATTACGCAGTATTTT
CASSLRDQITQYF
>TRBD1|NA|TRBV4-3|TRBJ1-2|14
TGCGCCAGCAGCCACAGACAGGGCCCCTATGGCTACACCTTC
CASSHRQGPYGYTF
>NA|few|TRBV3-1|TRBJ2-2|14
TGTGCCAGCAGCGGGGACTCCTTCCCCGGGGAGCTGTTTTTT
CASSGDSFPGELFF
>NA|few|TRBV28|TRBJ1-5|15
TGTGCCAGCAGTTTCCCCGGGACGGGTGATCAGCCCCAGCATTTT
CASSFPGTGDQPQHF
>TRBD1|many|TRBV28|TRBJ1-2|14
TGTGCCAGCAGTTCCTCGACAGGGTATTATGGCTACACCTTC
CASSSSTGYYGYTF
>NA|NA|TRBV30|TRBJ1-5|13
TGTGCCTGGACCCCGGACCGGAGGAGGCCCCAGCATTTT
CAWTPDRRRPQHF
>NA|NA|TRBV27|TRBJ1-6|15
TGTGCCAGCAGTTTGGGCGTGAAGGTCTCTTCACCCCTCCACTTT
CASSLGVKVSSPLHF
>NA|NA|TRBV6-5|TRBJ1-2|13
TGTGCCGGCAGTTCCTCGGGATCTTATGGCTACACCTTC
CAGSSSGSYGYTF
>NA|NA|TRBV6-2/TRBV6-3|TRBJ1-6|16
TGTGCCAGCAGTTACTCGAGTCGGGGGAGCAATTCACCCCTCCACTTT
CASSYSSRGSNSPLHF
>TRBD2|many|TRBV15|TRBJ2-5|17
TGTGCCACCAGCAGAGATGCTAGCGGGGGGGCCGAGGAGACCCAGTACTTC
CATSRDASGGAEETQYF
>TRBD2|many|TRBV4-2|TRBJ2-1|15
TGTGCCAGCAGCCAAGGTGGGACTAGTACCAATGAGCAGTTCTTC
CASSQGGTSTNEQFF
>TRBD1|few|TRBV5-5|TRBJ1-1|15
TGTACCAGCAGCCGCGATACCGGGACAGGGAGGTTAGCTTTCTTT
CTSSRDTGTGRLAFF
>NA|NA|TRBV12-3/TRBV12-4|TRBJ2-7|14
TGTGCCAGCAGTTCGACACTAGGGTCGGGCGAGCAGTACTTC
CASSSTLGSGEQYF
>NA|NA|TRBV7-2|TRBJ1-4|15
TGTGCCAGCAGCTTAGCGATGGCCCCTAATGAAAAACTGTTTTTT
CASSLAMAPNEKLFF
>NA|many|TRBV7-9|TRBJ2-1|15
TGTGCCAGCAGCTTAGCTCTCATGGGATCGGATGAGCAGTTCTTC
CASSLALMGSDEQFF
>NA|NA|TRBV9|TRBJ1-2|13
TGTGCCAGCAGCGTAGCTATCGGATATGGCTACACCTTC
CASSVAIGYGYTF
>NA|NA|TRBV7-2|TRBJ2-7|14
TGTGCCAGCACCACCGGGACCCAGCTCTACGAGCAGTACTTC
CASTTGTQLYEQYF
>NA|many|TRBV21-1|TRBJ2-5|13
TGTGCCACCATTTGGGCAGGGAAAGAGACCCAGTACTTC
CATIWAGKETQYF
>TRBD2|many|TRBV6-2/TRBV6-3|TRBJ2-3|16
TGTGCCAGCAGCGAAGACTTTGCGGGGGACTTAGATACGCAGTATTTT
CASSEDFAGDLDTQYF
>TRBD1|NA|TRBV5-6|TRBJ2-2|16
TGTGCCAGCAGCTTACCGGGACAGGGCTTCACCGGGGAGCTGTTTTTT
CASSLPGQGFTGELFF
>NA|NA|TRBV20-1|TRBJ1-2|15
TGCAGTGCCCCCCTAGGACCCCAAACTAACTATGGCTACACCTTC
CSAPLGPQTNYGYTF
>NA|few|TRBV19|TRBJ1-5|14
TGTGCCAGCCGCTCCACAGGGCCAAATCAGCCCCAGCATTTT
CASRSTGPNQPQHF
>TRBD1|many|TRBV20-1|TRBJ2-5|15
TGCAGTGCTAGAGATCCGGGACAGGGGAAGGGGACCCAGTACTTC
CSARDPGQGKGTQYF
>TRBD1|NA|TRBV9|TRBJ1-6|14
TGTGCCAGCACCCGACAGGGGGGAAATTCACCCCTCCACTTT
CASTRQGGNSPLHF
>NA|many|TRBV20-1|TRBJ2-7|15
TGCAGTGCTAGGTTCCGCGGTCGAGGGTGGAACGAGCAGTACTTC
CSARFRGRGWNEQYF
>NA|NA|TRBV24-1|TRBJ1-5|13
TGTGCCACCAACAGGGACCCCAATCAGCCCCAGCATTTT
CATNRDPNQPQHF
>TRBD1|many|TRBV18|TRBJ1-5|17
TGTGCCAGCTCACCTGGAACGGGGACAGGGGGCCGCCAGCCCCAGCATTTT
CASSPGTGTGGRQPQHF
>TRBD1|NA|TRBV6-5|TRBJ1-1|14
TGTGCCAGCAGCAACGGACAGGGGTGGACTGAAGCTTTCTTT
CASSNGQGWTEAFF
>TRBD1|NA|TRBV7-2|TRBJ2-7|15
TGTGCCAGCAGCCTCGCCTTGACAGGGGCGAACGAGCAGTACTTC
CASSLALTGANEQYF
>NA|many|TRBV7-2|TRBJ2-5|15
TGTGCCAGCACCTATAAGCCCGGGGATAGGGAGACCCAGTACTTC
CASTYKPGDRETQYF
>NA|many|TRBV12-3/TRBV12-4|TRBJ1-5|14
TGTGCCAGCAGCTTGTCGGGGGGCGGTCAGCCCCAGCATTTT
CASSLSGGGQPQHF
>NA|few|TRBV2|TRBJ2-1|14
TGTGCCAGCAGTGAATGGGGACTTCGGGATGAGCAGTTCTTC
CASSEWGLRDEQFF
>NA|NA|TRBV2|TRBJ1-4|12
TGTGCCAGCACCCTTGCGGGTGAAAAACTGTTTTTT
CASTLAGEKLFF
>TRBD1|many|TRBV20-1|TRBJ2-7|13
TGCAGTGCTACGACAGGGGGTTCCTACGAGCAGTACTTC
CSATTGGSYEQYF
>TRBD2|NA|TRBV2|TRBJ2-1|15
TGTGCCAGCAGTGCTAGCGGGGTTCTCGGGAATGAGCAGTTCTTC
CASSASGVLGNEQFF
>NA|few|TRBV28|TRBJ1-5|14
TGTGCCAGTGCCACTAGGAGCCATTATCAGCCCCAGCATTTT
CASATRSHYQPQHF
>TRBD1|few|TRBV24-1|TRBJ2-1|16
TGTGCCACCAGTGATGCGCTGGCAGGGGGCAGGGGTGAGCAGTTCTTC
CATSDALAGGRGEQFF
>NA|many|TRBV7-2|TRBJ2-7|14
TGTGCCAGCAGCTTAGTGGTCCTGACCTACGAGCAGTACTTC
CASSLVVLTYEQYF
>NA|NA|TRBV20-1|TRBJ1-2|14
TGCAGTGCTATAGCCCCCGGACAGAACTATGGCTACACCTTC
CSAIAPGQNYGYTF
>NA|few|TRBV7-9|TRBJ1-4|15
TGTGCCAGCAGCTTAGAGGTCGCCGGTGAGGAAAAACGGTTTTTT
CASSLEVAGEEKRFF
>NA|many|TRBV11-2|TRBJ2-7|17
TGTGCCAGCAGCGATAGGAGAGGGACTTGGGGTGACTACGAGCAGTACTTC
CASSDRRGTWGDYEQYF
>TRBD2|many|TRBV27|TRBJ2-7|15
TGTGCCAGCAGCCCAAGCGGGGCCCCCCCCCACGAGCAGTACTTC
CASSPSGAPPHEQYF
>TRBD1|many|TRBV7-9|TRBJ2-7|15
TGTGCCAGCAGCCCAGGACAGGGTGGTTCCTACGAGCAGTACTTC
CASSPGQGGSYEQYF
>TRBD1|NA|TRBV7-9|TRBJ1-4|14
TGTGCCGGCAGCTTAGCCACAGGGGGAGAAAAACTGTTTTTT
CAGSLATGGEKLFF
>NA|few|TRBV30|TRBJ1-2|14
TGTGCCTGGACCAGTACGTTGTCCAGCTATGGCTACACCTTC
CAWTSTLSSYGYTF
>NA|NA|TRBV5-4|TRBJ2-3|14
TGTGCCAGCAGCTCTAGCAGGGGGGCAGATACGCAGTATTTT
CASSSSRGADTQYF
>NA|many|TRBV5-6|TRBJ2-1|12
TGTGCCAGCAGCTTGATTCTAGGTGAGCAGTTCTTC
CASSLILGEQFF
>NA|few|TRBV12-3/TRBV12-4|TRBJ1-1|13
TGTGCCAGCAGTCCCACCGGGGGGCATGAAGCTTTCTTT
CASSPTGGHEAFF
>TRBD1|few|TRBV5-1|TRBJ1-1|17
TGCGCCAGCAGCTTGTTCGTACAGGGGGTTATGAACACTGAAGCTTTCTTT
CASSLFVQGVMNTEAFF
>TRBD2|few|TRBV20-1|TRBJ2-3|15
TGCAGTGCTAGGTTTCTGGCGGGGGGTACAGATACGCAGTATTTT
CSARFLAGGTDTQYF
>NA|NA|TRBV11-2|TRBJ1-1|15
TGTGCCAGCAGCTTCAGGGGAGAGGTGAACACTGAAGCTTTCTTT
CASSFRGEVNTEAFF
>TRBD1|NA|TRBV4-1|TRBJ2-1|15
TGCGCCAGCAGCCAAGTGGGCAGGGGGAAAGATGAGCAGTTCTTC
CASSQVGRGKDEQFF
>TRBD2|many|TRBV12-3/TRBV12-4|TRBJ2-1|14
TGTGCCAGCGAATTAGCGGGGGGGCCCAATGAGCAGTTCTTC
CASELAGGPNEQFF
>TRBD1|few|TRBV12-3/TRBV12-4|TRBJ2-1|15
TGTGCCAGCAGACGGGACAGGGGGTCCCACAATGAGCAGTTCTTC
CASRRDRGSHNEQFF
>NA|many|TRBV10-1|TRBJ2-7|14
TGCGCCAGCAGCTCACCTGAGACTGTATACGAGCAGTACTTC
CASSSPETVYEQYF
>NA|few|TRBV18|TRBJ2-3|15
TGTGCCAGCTCAGCGACACAGGGCAGGACAGATACGCAGTATTTT
CASSATQGRTDTQYF
>NA|NA|TRBV18|TRBJ2-7|13
TGTGCCAGCTCACCACTCCAGGATGGGGAGCAGTACTTC
CASSPLQDGEQYF
>NA|NA|TRBV6-5|TRBJ2-1|13
TGTGCCAGCAGTTACTCTACAAGTCATGAGCAGTTCTTC
CASSYSTSHEQFF
>NA|many|TRBV10-1|TRBJ2-4|13
TGCGCCAGCAGTGATTCAAACAAAAACATTCAGTACTTC
CASSDSNKNIQYF